The 26 T cell receptor beta chains below come from one sample, sequenced in a study of T cell responses to AZD1222 COVID-19 vaccine. Data came from immunoSEQ multiplex PCR; TCRdb stores just in-frame clones and leaves some out. The table lists approximately 80,000 clones, roughly 86% of them singletons. Specimen: peripheral blood, collected on day 0 of MenACWY control vaccination. These receptors all stem from an adult in good health.

The CDR3 protein is CASRFSTGELFF. The DNA of the CDR3 is TGTGCCAGCCGATTCTCAACCGGGGAGCTGTTTTTT. V is TRBV7-9 and J is TRBJ2-2; D not resolved. V shed 8 bases and J shed 5 bases, with 9 bases lying between them. The CDR3 contains 12 residues. The germline CDR1 and CDR2 sequences are SEHNR and FQNEAQ (reference sequence). Based on the CDR3 plus reference TRBV7-9 and TRBJ2-2, the full variable domain is DTGVSQNPRHKITKRGQNVTFRCDPISEHNRLYWYRQTLGQGPEFLTYFQNEAQLEKSRLLSDRFSAERPKGSFSTLEIQRTEQGDSAMYLCASRFSTGELFFGEGSRLTVL.

This clone was detected only once. The chain links TRBV12-3 or TRBV12-4 to TRBJ1-4, with D unresolved. The CDR3 consists of 13 residues. V lost 6 bases to trimming and J lost 5 bases, with 10 bases between them. CDR3 in amino acids: CASSPRPNEKLFF. As DNA, the CDR3 is TGTGCCAGCAGCCCTAGGCCCAATGAAAAACTGTTTTTT.

J is TRBJ2-1 and V is TRBV6-5; perhaps TRBD1 as D (7 bases). V was shortened by 7 bases and J by 8 bases, with 18 bases between the two germline ends. There are 14 residues in the CDR3. Per the germline V gene, CDR1 is MNHEY and CDR2 is SVGAGI. Here the CDR3 DNA reads TGTGCCAGCAATTCGGGCAGGGGGGCTGATGAGCAGTTCTTC. Its protein is CASNSGRGADEQFF.

This chain joins TRBV7-9 and TRBJ1-2; weak D call: TRBD1 (5 bases). V dropped 4 bases and J dropped 0 bases, with 9 bases sitting between them. Germline values: CDR1 SEHNR, CDR2 FQNEAQ (reference sequence). This CDR3 spans 14 amino acids. CDR3 sequence (DNA): TGTGCCAGCAGCTCGGGACTGACTAACTATGGCTACACCTTC. It is translated as CASSSGLTNYGYTF.

The J gene is TRBJ2-3, the V gene TRBV5-1; unclear D gene. This CDR3 has 11 residues. From germline, CDR1 is SGHRS and CDR2 YFSETQ. Trimming left V 0 bases short and J 11 bases short, with 7 bases between. The CDR3 loop is CASSLDWKQYF. CDR3 coding DNA: TGCGCCAGCAGCTTGGATTGGAAGCAGTATTTT. Looking up the rest from reference TRBV5-1 and TRBJ2-3 gives the full variable domain: KAGVTQTPRYLIKTRGQQVTLSCSPISGHRSVSWYQQTPGQGLQFLFEYFSETQRNKGNFPGRFSGRQFSNSRSEMNVSTLELGDSALYLCASSLDWKQYFGPGTRLTVL.

Regarding this clone: Other DNA variants within this sample encode the same CDR3. The chain links TRBV3-1 (or the pseudogene TRBV3-2) to TRBJ1-6; D gene unclear. Between the trimmed V and J ends, which lost 1 base and 0 bases, there was a span of 7 bases. This CDR3 spans 16 amino acids. Germline CDR1 LGHDT, CDR2 YNNKEL (reference sequence). Written as DNA, the CDR3 is TGTGCCAGCAGCCAAGGCGGAAGCTCCTATAATTCACCCCTCCACTTT. Translation: CASSQGGSSYNSPLHF.

This chain links TRBV6-5 with TRBJ1-2; no reliable D call. This CDR3 has 12 residues. Germline CDR1 is MNHEY and CDR2 is SVGAGI. Trimming left V 6 bases short and J 7 bases short, with 12 bases between. CDR3 loop: CASRDSGRGYTF. The CDR3 nucleotides read TGTGCCAGCAGGGACTCAGGCCGTGGCTACACCTTC.

The genes are TRBV6-2 or TRBV6-3 and TRBJ1-6; D remains ambiguous. The CDR3 loop spans 15 amino acids. Trimming took off 2 bases at V and 7 bases at J, with 12 bases between the two ends. Germline lookup yields CDR1 MNHEY and CDR2 SVGEGT. The CDR3 sequence is CASSYEGRRNSPLHF. The CDR3 DNA is TGTGCCAGCAGTTACGAAGGGAGACGAAATTCACCCCTCCACTTT.

This clone was detected only once. The rearrangement links TRBV3-1 (or the pseudogene TRBV3-2) to TRBJ2-3, with a weak D call TRBD1 (6 bases). This CDR3 spans 14 amino acids. V shed 8 bases and J shed 5 bases, with 17 bases lying between them. From germline, CDR1 is LGHDT and CDR2 YNNKEL (reference sequence). CDR3 loop: CASRLRGFIDTQYF. DNA for the CDR3: TGTGCCAGCCGCCTCAGGGGATTTATAGATACGCAGTATTTT.

This chain connects TRBV9 to TRBJ2-1; 8 bases map to TRBD2. CDR1 and CDR2 from the germline V gene are SGDLS and YYNGEE. This CDR3 contains 15 residues. V was clipped by 0 bases and J by 6 bases; unmatched bases: 5. This CDR3 is CASSVAGGLGNEQFF. Written as DNA, the CDR3 is TGTGCCAGCAGCGTAGCGGGGGGGCTGGGCAATGAGCAGTTCTTC.

Only a few counts were recorded for this clone. The rearrangement uses TRBV28 and TRBJ2-5, with 7 nucleotides matching TRBD2. CDR1 and CDR2 (germline): MDHEN, SYDVKM. The V and J ends lost 3 bases and 5 bases, in that order; junction bases with no gene match: 9. This CDR3 contains 15 residues. In DNA, the CDR3 is TGTGCCAGCAGTTTTCTTGGTGCGGGGGAGGAGACCCAGTACTTC. It specifies CASSFLGAGEETQYF.

The DNA of the CDR3 is TGTGCCAGCGGAACAGGGGGAAGCGAAAAACTGTTTTTT. Encoded protein: CASGTGGSEKLFF. The chain joins TRBV27 to TRBJ1-4, with 8 bases fitting TRBD1. There are 13 residues in the CDR3. Losses at the gene ends were 8 bases for V and 8 bases for J; bases not matched to a gene: 7. CDR1 and CDR2 (germline): MNHEY, SMNVEV (reference sequence).

The chain uses TRBV30 and TRBJ1-2; D call uncertain. Trimming left V 3 bases short and J 12 bases short, with 20 bases between. From germline, CDR1 is GTSNPN and CDR2 SVGIG (reference sequence). The CDR3 contains 13 residues. The CDR3 region is CAWRIRVSEGNTF. The CDR3 nucleotides read TGTGCCTGGAGAATCCGGGTCTCCGAAGGAAACACCTTC.

The chain couples TRBV6-5 to TRBJ2-3; tentative D call: TRBD2 (5 bases). V was cut by 6 bases and J by 3 bases, with 10 bases left in between. The CDR3 runs to 13 residues. The germline V gene encodes CDR1 MNHEY and CDR2 SVGAGI. CDR3 DNA: TGTGCCAGCAGGCCCTCGGGAACAGATACGCAGTATTTT. Protein product: CASRPSGTDTQYF.

The V call is TRBV15, the J call TRBJ2-2; a possible D gene is TRBD2 (6 bases). V lost 2 bases, J lost 4 bases, and 17 bases lay in between. From germline, CDR1 is LNHNV and CDR2 YYDKDF (reference sequence). The length of the CDR3 is 17 residues. CDR3 loop: CATSRYRASVSTGELFF. CDR3 DNA sequence: TGTGCCACCAGCAGATATAGGGCTAGCGTGAGCACCGGGGAGCTGTTTTTT.

The chain links TRBV15 to TRBJ2-1, with D uncertain. Germline V gene data show CDR1 as LNHNV and CDR2 as YYDKDF (reference sequence). This CDR3 comprises 14 residues. Trimming took 8 bases from V and 7 from J, leaving 18 bases between them. CDR3 in DNA: TGTGCCACCCGAGGTATGTCACCTTTGAATGAGCAGTTCTTC. This codes for CATRGMSPLNEQFF.

The chain carries TRBV28 and TRBJ1-4; D is perhaps TRBD1 (6 bases). The germline gives CDR1 MDHEN, CDR2 SYDVKM. The CDR3 consists of 12 residues. The V and J ends lost 7 bases and 8 bases respectively, with 11 bases between them. The CDR3 loop is CASKGGWEKLFF. The CDR3 DNA sequence: TGTGCCAGCAAGGGGGGCTGGGAAAAACTGTTTTTT.

The chain uses TRBV19 and TRBJ1-4; 7 nucleotides agree with TRBD1. The germline V gene encodes CDR1 LNHDA and CDR2 SQIVND (reference sequence). J gave up 8 bases and V 1 base, and 10 bases lay outside the gene matches. CDR3 length: 16 residues. The CDR3 spells CASSIVQGVPDEKLFF. The DNA of the CDR3 is TGTGCCAGTAGTATAGTGCAGGGGGTGCCGGACGAAAAACTGTTTTTT.

The chain couples TRBV27 to TRBJ2-7; TRBD1 is a possible D gene (5 bases). The CDR3 totals 13 residues. The V gene lost 5 bases and the J gene lost 6 bases, with 14 bases spanning the gap. Looked up from germline, CDR1 is MNHEY and CDR2 is SMNVEV (reference sequence). The CDR3 reads CASSRLQGGEQYF. The CDR3, as DNA: TGTGCCAGCAGTCGACTTCAGGGTGGCGAGCAGTACTTC.

V gene TRBV4-1 combines with J gene TRBJ1-1, with D uncertain. CDR3 length: 14 amino acids. Germline-derived CDR1 and CDR2 are MGHRA and YSYEKL. V was trimmed by 4 bases and J by 5 bases, leaving 14 bases between them. CDR3 sequence: CASSPPGRQTEAFF. For the CDR3, the DNA is TGCGCCAGCAGCCCCCCCGGTAGGCAGACTGAAGCTTTCTTT.

This sequence joins TRBV11-2 and TRBJ1-1; a weak D match, TRBD1 (5 bases). V was cut by 5 bases and J by 2 bases, with 21 bases left in between. Germline-derived CDR1 and CDR2 are SGHAT and FQNNGV. The CDR3 is 17 residues long. CDR3 bases: TGTGCCAGCAGCGCCCGTCTGGGGGTGGGGATAAACACTGAAGCTTTCTTT. Amino acids: CASSARLGVGINTEAFF.

The chain carries TRBV9 and TRBJ2-3; possibly TRBD2 for D (6 bases). Trimming took 7 bases from V and 0 from J, leaving 15 bases between them. The CDR3 has 15 amino acids. In germline, CDR1 is SGDLS, CDR2 YYNGEE. This CDR3 is CASSLGGGSTDTQYF. CDR3 coding DNA: TGTGCCAGCTCCCTGGGGGGTGGGAGCACAGATACGCAGTATTTT.

This clone was seen a few times. V gene TRBV27 combines with J gene TRBJ2-2; no reliable D call. Germline V gene data show CDR1 as MNHEY and CDR2 as SMNVEV (reference sequence). The V end was cut by 3 bases, the J end by 5 bases, with 10 bases between. The CDR3 totals 14 residues. Here the CDR3 DNA reads TGTGCCAGCAGTTTCAAACGGAATACCGGGGAGCTGTTTTTT. Encoded protein: CASSFKRNTGELFF.

The chain joins TRBV4-1 to TRBJ1-1; maybe TRBD1 (6 bases). V gave up 1 base and J gave up 5 bases, with 8 bases separating them. The CDR3 totals 13 residues. Germline-derived CDR1 and CDR2 are MGHRA and YSYEKL. DNA for the CDR3: TGCGCCAGCAGCCAAGGGCAGGGGACTGAAGCTTTCTTT. This sequence encodes CASSQGQGTEAFF.

V gene TRBV4-1 combines with J gene TRBJ1-2; 10 nucleotides line up with TRBD1. The V gene end was trimmed by 0 bases and the J gene end by 8 bases; junction bases not matched to a gene: 6. The germline gives CDR1 MGHRA, CDR2 YSYEKL. The CDR3 has 15 residues. The CDR3 nucleotides are TGCGCCAGCAGCCAAGAGGGACAGGGGCTCTTGGGCTACACCTTC. It codes for CASSQEGQGLLGYTF.

The gene calls are TRBV29-1 and TRBJ2-7; D could derive from TRBD1 or TRBD2 (5 bases each). CDR1 SQVTM and CDR2 ANQGSEA come from the germline V gene. V gave up 5 bases and J gave up 0 bases, with 14 bases separating them. The CDR3 is 14 residues long. CDR3 sequence reads: CSVRPGASSYEQYF. As DNA, the CDR3 is TGCAGCGTTCGGCCCGGGGCGAGCTCCTACGAGCAGTACTTC.